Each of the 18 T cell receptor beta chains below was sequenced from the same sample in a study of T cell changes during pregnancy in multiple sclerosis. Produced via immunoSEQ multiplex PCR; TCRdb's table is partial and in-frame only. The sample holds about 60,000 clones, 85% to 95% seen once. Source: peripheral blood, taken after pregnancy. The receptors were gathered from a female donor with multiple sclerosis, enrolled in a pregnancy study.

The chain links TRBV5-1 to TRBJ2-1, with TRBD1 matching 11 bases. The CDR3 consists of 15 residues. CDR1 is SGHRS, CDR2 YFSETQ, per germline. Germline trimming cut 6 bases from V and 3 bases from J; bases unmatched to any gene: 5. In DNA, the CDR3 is TGCGCCAGCACCCGGGGACAGGGGGTCTACAATGAGCAGTTCTTC. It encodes CASTRGQGVYNEQFF.

The CDR3 sequence: CASSQEWTSDTGELFF. Written as DNA, the CDR3 is TGTGCCAGCAGCCAAGAATGGACTAGCGACACCGGGGAGCTGTTTTTT. The chain joins TRBV14 to TRBJ2-2, with TRBD2 identical over 9 bases. The CDR3 spans 16 residues. Germline CDR1 reads SGHDN; CDR2 reads FVKESK. Germline trimming cut 0 bases from V and 3 bases from J; bases unmatched to any gene: 2.

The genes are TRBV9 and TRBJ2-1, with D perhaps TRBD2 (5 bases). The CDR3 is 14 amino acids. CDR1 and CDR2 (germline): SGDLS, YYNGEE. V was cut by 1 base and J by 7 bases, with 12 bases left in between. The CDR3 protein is CASSVRGSWNEQFF. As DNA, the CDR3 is TGTGCCAGCAGCGTACGGGGTAGCTGGAATGAGCAGTTCTTC. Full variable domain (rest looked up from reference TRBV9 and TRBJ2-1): DSGVTQTPKHLITATGQRVTLRCSPRSGDLSVYWYQQSLDQGLQFLIQYYNGEERAKGNILERFSAQQFPDLHSELNLSSLELGDSALYFCASSVRGSWNEQFFGPGTRLTVL.

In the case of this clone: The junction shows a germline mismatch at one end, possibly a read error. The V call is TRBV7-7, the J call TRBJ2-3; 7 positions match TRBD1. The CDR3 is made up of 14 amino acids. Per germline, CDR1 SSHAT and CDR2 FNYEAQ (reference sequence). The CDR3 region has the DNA TGTGCTAGCAGCATGGGACAGAGCACAGATACGCAGTATTTT. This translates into CASSMGQSTDTQYF.

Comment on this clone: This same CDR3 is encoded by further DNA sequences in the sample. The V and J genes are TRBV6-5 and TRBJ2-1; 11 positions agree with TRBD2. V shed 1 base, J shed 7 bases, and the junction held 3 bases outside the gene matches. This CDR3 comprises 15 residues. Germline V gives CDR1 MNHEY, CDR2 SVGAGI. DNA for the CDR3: TGTGCCAGCAGTTACTTACTAGCGGGAGCGAATGAGCAGTTCTTC. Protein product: CASSYLLAGANEQFF.

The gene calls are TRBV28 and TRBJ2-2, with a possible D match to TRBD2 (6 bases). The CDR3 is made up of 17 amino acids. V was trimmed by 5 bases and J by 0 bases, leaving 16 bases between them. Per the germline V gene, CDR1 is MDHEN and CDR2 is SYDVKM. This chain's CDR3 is CASSATRGDSNTGELFF. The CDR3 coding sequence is TGTGCCAGCAGTGCTACGCGTGGGGACTCGAACACCGGGGAGCTGTTTTTT. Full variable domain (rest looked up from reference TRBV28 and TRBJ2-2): DVKVTQSSRYLVKRTGEKVFLECVQDMDHENMFWYRQDPGLGLRLIYFSYDVKMKEKGDIPEGYSVSREKKERFSLILESASTNQTSMYLCASSATRGDSNTGELFFGEGSRLTVL.

The CDR3 nucleotides are TGTGCCAGCAGTACGGACAGCTCCTACAATGAGCAGTTCTTC. Its translation is CASSTDSSYNEQFF. The chain couples TRBV6-1 to TRBJ2-1; D may be TRBD1 (6 bases). This CDR3 comprises 14 residues. V was cut by 5 bases and J by 0 bases, with 8 bases left in between. In germline, CDR1 is MNHNS, CDR2 SASEGT.

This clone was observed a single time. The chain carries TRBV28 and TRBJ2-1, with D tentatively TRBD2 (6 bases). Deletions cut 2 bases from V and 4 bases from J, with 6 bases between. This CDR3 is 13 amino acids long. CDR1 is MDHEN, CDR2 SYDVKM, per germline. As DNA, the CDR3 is TGTGCCAGCAGTTTAGCGGGGTACAATGAGCAGTTCTTC. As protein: CASSLAGYNEQFF.

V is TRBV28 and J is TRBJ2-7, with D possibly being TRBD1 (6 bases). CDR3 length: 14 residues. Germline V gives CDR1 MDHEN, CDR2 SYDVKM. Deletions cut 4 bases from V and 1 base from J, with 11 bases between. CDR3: CASSSRGTSYEQYF. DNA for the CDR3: TGTGCCAGCAGTTCCAGGGGTACATCCTACGAGCAGTACTTC.

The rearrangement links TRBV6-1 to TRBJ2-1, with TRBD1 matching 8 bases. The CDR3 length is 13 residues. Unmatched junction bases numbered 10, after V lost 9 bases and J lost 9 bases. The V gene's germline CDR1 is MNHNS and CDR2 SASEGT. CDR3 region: CASYQGAPGEQFF. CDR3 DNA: TGTGCCAGTTACCAGGGGGCGCCTGGTGAGCAGTTCTTC.

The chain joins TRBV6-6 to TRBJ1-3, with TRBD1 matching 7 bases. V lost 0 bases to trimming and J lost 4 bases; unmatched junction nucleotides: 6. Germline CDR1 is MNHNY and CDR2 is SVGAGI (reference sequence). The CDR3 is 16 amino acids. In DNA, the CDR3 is TGTGCCAGCAGTTACTCAAACAGGGGCGCCGGAAACACCATATATTTT. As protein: CASSYSNRGAGNTIYF.

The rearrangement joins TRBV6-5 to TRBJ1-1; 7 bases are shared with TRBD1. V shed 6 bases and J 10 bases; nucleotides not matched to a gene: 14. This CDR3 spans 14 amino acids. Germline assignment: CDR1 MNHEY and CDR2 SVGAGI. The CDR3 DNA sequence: TGTGCCAGCAGCGAGAAACCTAGGGGGCAAGGAGCTTTCTTT. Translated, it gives CASSEKPRGQGAFF.

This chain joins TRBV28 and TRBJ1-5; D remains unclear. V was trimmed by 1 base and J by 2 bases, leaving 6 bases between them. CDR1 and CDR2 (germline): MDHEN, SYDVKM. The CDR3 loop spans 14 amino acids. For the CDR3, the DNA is TGTGCCAGCAGTTTATCCGGGGGCAATCAGCCCCAGCATTTT. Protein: CASSLSGGNQPQHF.

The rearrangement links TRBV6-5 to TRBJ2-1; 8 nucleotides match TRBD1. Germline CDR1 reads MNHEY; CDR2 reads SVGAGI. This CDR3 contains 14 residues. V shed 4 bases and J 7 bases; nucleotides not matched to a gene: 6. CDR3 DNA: TGTGCCAGCAGTTCAGACAGGGGCCTAAATGAGCAGTTCTTC. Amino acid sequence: CASSSDRGLNEQFF.

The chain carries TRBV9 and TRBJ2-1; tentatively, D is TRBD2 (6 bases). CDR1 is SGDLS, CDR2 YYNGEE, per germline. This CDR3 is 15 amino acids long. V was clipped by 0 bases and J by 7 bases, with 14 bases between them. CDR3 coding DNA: TGTGCCAGCAGCGTAGCTGGGACTCCCATAAATGAGCAGTTCTTC. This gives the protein CASSVAGTPINEQFF.

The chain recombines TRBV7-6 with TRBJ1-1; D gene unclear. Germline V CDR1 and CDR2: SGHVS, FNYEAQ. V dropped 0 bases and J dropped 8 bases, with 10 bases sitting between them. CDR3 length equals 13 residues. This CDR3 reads CASSLAAGIEAFF. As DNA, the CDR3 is TGTGCCAGCAGCTTAGCGGCAGGAATAGAAGCTTTCTTT.

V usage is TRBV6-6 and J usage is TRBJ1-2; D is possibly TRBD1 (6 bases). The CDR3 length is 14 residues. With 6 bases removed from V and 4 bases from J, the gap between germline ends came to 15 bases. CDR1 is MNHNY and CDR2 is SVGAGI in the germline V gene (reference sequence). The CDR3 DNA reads TGTGCCAGCAGCCGTAAGGACAGATTCTATGGCTACACCTTC. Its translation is CASSRKDRFYGYTF.

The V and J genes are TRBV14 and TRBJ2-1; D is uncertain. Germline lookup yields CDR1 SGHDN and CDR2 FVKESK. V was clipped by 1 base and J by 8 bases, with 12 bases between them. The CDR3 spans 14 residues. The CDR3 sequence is CASSQGILADEQFF. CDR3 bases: TGTGCCAGCAGCCAAGGAATTTTGGCCGATGAGCAGTTCTTC.